The 25 T cell receptor beta chains given below trace back to one sample, sequenced in a study of cytomegalovirus exposure and HLA in healthy donors (dated by TCRdb to the late 2010s). The method behind the library was the immunoSEQ multiplex PCR assay. This is the immuneACCESS table as TCRdb keeps it, with only in-frame sequences that have V and J called. A part of the clones is gone; compared with another copy, unresolved V genes explain less than half, and the rest is unexplained. The sample table lists roughly 120,000 clones, 70% to 90% of them with a count of one. About 4.5% of the sample belongs to the ten largest clones. The sample taken for sequencing was PBMCs. The receptors come from a man aged 18 to 29 in good health and CMV-seropositive.

In this sample, this clone turned up once. The chain combines TRBV28 with TRBJ1-1; unclear D gene. V lost 4 bases and J lost 4, with 7 bases in between. This CDR3 region has 12 residues. Looked up from germline, CDR1 is MDHEN and CDR2 is SYDVKM. The DNA of the CDR3 is TGTGCCAGCAGTTCGCGTTTCACTGAAGCTTTCTTT. This sequence encodes CASSSRFTEAFF.

The CDR3 loop is CASSLREDRSRAGNSPLHF. The CDR3 DNA is TGTGCCAGCAGCTTACGGGAAGACAGGTCTAGAGCGGGGAATTCACCCCTCCACTTT. The chain recombines TRBV7-8 with TRBJ1-6; a weak D match, TRBD1 (6 bases). Germline V lookup: CDR1 SGHVS, CDR2 FQNEAQ. The ends were cut back, 2 bases at V and 7 bases at J, with 24 bases in the middle. This CDR3 has 19 residues.

V usage is TRBV2 and J usage is TRBJ2-7; 7 bases fit TRBD1. CDR3 length: 14 residues. J gave up 3 bases and V 5 bases, and 7 bases lay outside the gene matches. CDR1 and CDR2 from the germline V gene are SNHLY and FYNNEI. CDR3 bases: TGTGCCAGCAGTTCGAGACAGGGTTTCTACGAGCAGTACTTC. As protein: CASSSRQGFYEQYF.

V gene TRBV19 combines with J gene TRBJ1-2; D gene ambiguous. Germline V CDR1 and CDR2: LNHDA, SQIVND (reference sequence). V lost 5 bases to trimming and J lost 8 bases, with 12 bases between them. The CDR3 consists of 12 residues. CDR3 nucleotide sequence: TGTGCCAGTAGTGTGCCAGGTGGAGGCTACACCTTC. It codes for CASSVPGGGYTF.

The rearrangement joins TRBV29-1 to TRBJ2-7; D might be TRBD2 (6 bases). V lost 6 bases and J lost 2, with 11 bases in between. The CDR3 has 12 amino acids. From germline, CDR1 is SQVTM and CDR2 ANQGSEA. The CDR3 DNA sequence: TGCAGCGTCGGAGGGGCTACCTACGAGCAGTACTTC. As protein: CSVGGATYEQYF.

The rearrangement links TRBV5-6 to TRBJ2-1; TRBD2 matches 7 bases. J lost 10 bases, V lost 2 bases, and 3 bases had no gene match. The germline V gene has CDR1 SGHDT and CDR2 YYEEEE. This CDR3 contains 12 residues. The CDR3 region has the DNA TGTGCCAGCAGCTTCGGGACTACGGAGCAGTTCTTC. It encodes CASSFGTTEQFF.

This sequence joins TRBV1 and TRBJ1-2; TRBD1, the table's D call, lacks a check against the DNA. TRBV1 is assigned pseudogene status. The CDR3 is 17 residues long. CDR3 DNA: TGCACCAGCAGCCAGGGTTTAAGACAGGGTAGAAGGTATGGCTACACCTTC. Its translation: CTSSQGLRQGRRYGYTF.

J is TRBJ2-7 and V is TRBV29-1; 9 nucleotides align to TRBD1. Germline CDR1 and CDR2: SQVTM and ANQGSEA. The CDR3 sequence is 15 residues long. V lost 4 bases to trimming and J lost 5 bases; unmatched junction nucleotides: 12. The DNA for the CDR3 is TGCAGCGTTGGATGGGCCGGGACAGGGAGGGACGAGCAGTACTTC. Protein: CSVGWAGTGRDEQYF.

J is TRBJ1-1 and V is TRBV5-1; tentatively, D is TRBD1 (5 bases). Trimming shortened V by 4 bases and J by 3 bases, and 10 bases separated the two germline ends. CDR1 SGHRS and CDR2 YFSETQ come from the germline V gene. The CDR3 is 13 amino acids. The CDR3 nucleotides read TGCGCCAGCAGCCCACAAGGGGACACTGAAGCTTTCTTT. Encoded protein: CASSPQGDTEAFF.

The chain joins TRBV5-6 to TRBJ1-1; no firm D call. Trimming took 0 bases from V and 3 from J, leaving 6 bases between them. CDR1 SGHDT and CDR2 YYEEEE come from the germline V gene. CDR3 length equals 13 residues. In DNA form, the CDR3 reads TGTGCCAGCAGCTTGGGTCGGGACACTGAAGCTTTCTTT. It encodes CASSLGRDTEAFF. Based on the CDR3 plus reference TRBV5-6 and TRBJ1-1, the full variable domain is DAGVTQSPTHLIKTRGQQVTLRCSPKSGHDTVSWYQQALGQGPQFIFQYYEEEERQRGNFPDRFSGHQFPNYSSELNVNALLLGDSALYLCASSLGRDTEAFFGQGTRLTVV.

The V call is TRBV21-1, the J call TRBJ2-7; TRBD2 is the table's D call and was not checked against the DNA. TRBV21-1 is shown as a pseudogene. This CDR3 has 16 amino acids. CDR3 sequence: CASTLYPGQKPGEQYF. CDR3 sequence (DNA): TGTGCCAGCACCTTGTATCCGGGTCAGAAACCGGGAGAGCAGTACTTC.

This chain joins TRBV2 and TRBJ1-5; D gene uncertain. The length of the CDR3 is 14 residues. The germline V gene encodes CDR1 SNHLY and CDR2 FYNNEI. The V end lost 6 bases, the J end lost 2 bases, and 11 bases lay between the germline ends. This chain's CDR3 is CASRAKGGNQPQHF. The CDR3 nucleotides read TGTGCCAGCAGGGCGAAGGGAGGCAATCAGCCCCAGCATTTT.

In its sample, this clone was seen once. This chain connects TRBV10-3 to TRBJ2-7; tentative D call: TRBD2 (6 bases). The V gene's germline CDR1 is ENHRY and CDR2 SYGVKD. The CDR3 length is 12 residues. Trimming took off 5 bases at V and 5 bases at J, with 10 bases between the two ends. The CDR3 sequence: CAISPGDDEQYF. The CDR3 nucleotides are TGTGCCATCAGTCCGGGGGACGACGAGCAGTACTTC.

V and J are TRBV5-1 and TRBJ1-1, with 7 bases lining up with TRBD1. The CDR3 totals 14 residues. V was clipped by 4 bases and J by 1 base; unmatched bases: 4. CDR1 and CDR2 from the germline V gene are SGHRS and YFSETQ. The CDR3 here is CASSAGTANTEAFF. The CDR3 bases are TGCGCCAGCAGCGCCGGGACAGCGAACACTGAAGCTTTCTTT.

The chain is built from TRBV6-1 and TRBJ2-1, with D possibly TRBD1 on 6 matching bases. The CDR3 contains 14 residues. The germline gives CDR1 MNHNS, CDR2 SASEGT. The germline V and J ends were trimmed by 4 bases and 4 bases, with 11 bases remaining between them. CDR3 region: CASSAGQPYNEQFF. DNA for the CDR3: TGTGCCAGCAGTGCAGGACAGCCATACAATGAGCAGTTCTTC.

The V gene is TRBV4-1, the J gene TRBJ1-2; D ambiguous. V was cut by 2 bases and J by 4 bases, with 14 bases left in between. Germline CDR1 MGHRA, CDR2 YSYEKL. The CDR3 length is 15 residues. This CDR3 is CASSQRAGVGYGYTF. The CDR3 coding sequence is TGCGCCAGCAGCCAAAGGGCCGGGGTCGGCTATGGCTACACCTTC.

This rearrangement joins TRBV15 to TRBJ2-7, with 7 bases matching TRBD1. Germline V CDR1 and CDR2: LNHNV, YYDKDF (reference sequence). The CDR3 is 13 amino acids. With V trimmed by 3 bases and J by 6 bases, 5 bases remained unmatched. CDR3: CATSSSDRPEQYF. As DNA, the CDR3 is TGTGCCACCAGCAGCTCGGACAGGCCCGAGCAGTACTTC. Supplemented by reference TRBV15 and TRBJ2-7, the full variable domain reads DAMVIQNPRYQVTQFGKPVTLSCSQTLNHNVMYWYQQKSSQAPKLLFHYYDKDFNNEADTPDNFQSRRPNTSFCFLDIRSPGLGDTAMYLCATSSSDRPEQYFGPGTRLTVT.

The chain joins TRBV18 to TRBJ2-1, with 7 bases fitting TRBD1. CDR1 and CDR2 from the germline V gene are KGHSH and LQKENI. With V trimmed by 4 bases and J by 4 bases, 4 bases remained unmatched. The CDR3 spans 14 residues. The DNA of the CDR3 is TGTGCCAGCTCACTTGACAGGGTATACAATGAGCAGTTCTTC. Protein sequence: CASSLDRVYNEQFF.

V gene TRBV9 combines with J gene TRBJ1-6, with TRBD1 matching 7 bases. Trimming cost V 0 bases and J 5 bases; bases outside gene matches: 8. The CDR3 has 17 residues. Germline loops: CDR1 SGDLS, CDR2 YYNGEE. The CDR3 region has the DNA TGTGCCAGCAGCGTAGGGACAGGAGGAATCGATAATTCACCCCTCCACTTT. Translating it yields CASSVGTGGIDNSPLHF.

J is TRBJ2-1 and V is TRBV5-6, with 11 bases fitting TRBD1. In germline, CDR1 is SGHDT, CDR2 YYEEEE. The CDR3 has 16 amino acids. With 0 bases clipped from V and 4 bases from J, the junction kept 3 bases outside the gene matches. This CDR3 is CASSLAGQGAYNEQFF. The CDR3 coding sequence is TGTGCCAGCAGCTTGGCCGGACAGGGGGCTTACAATGAGCAGTTCTTC.

The genes are TRBV7-9 and TRBJ2-3; 7 bases fit TRBD2. The CDR3 is 15 amino acids. Germline-derived CDR1 and CDR2 are SEHNR and FQNEAQ (reference sequence). With 1 base clipped from V and 3 bases from J, the junction kept 4 bases outside the gene matches. The CDR3 DNA follows: TGTGCCAGCAGCTTAGGGGCGGGGGATACAGATACGCAGTATTTT. Amino acid sequence: CASSLGAGDTDTQYF.

The rearrangement uses TRBV6-6 and TRBJ1-5, with TRBD1 matching over 8 bases. Germline V gene data show CDR1 as MNHNY and CDR2 as SVGAGI (reference sequence). The CDR3 totals 14 residues. V shed 6 bases and J 4 bases; nucleotides not matched to a gene: 5. The chain's CDR3 is CASRPTGGNQPQHF. Here the CDR3 DNA reads TGTGCCAGCAGACCCACAGGGGGGAATCAGCCCCAGCATTTT.

The chain combines TRBV10-1 with TRBJ2-2; D possibly corresponds to TRBD1 (6 bases). CDR1 is WNHNN, CDR2 SYGVQD, per germline (reference sequence). V lost 6 bases, J lost 1 base, and 6 bases lay in between. This CDR3 is 13 amino acids long. The CDR3 nucleotides are TGCGCCAGCAGACAGGGGAACACCGGGGAGCTGTTTTTT. This sequence encodes CASRQGNTGELFF.

The chain couples TRBV10-3 to TRBJ2-1; the D is unclear. The V gene's germline CDR1 is ENHRY and CDR2 SYGVKD. V lost 6 bases and J 0 bases, leaving 24 bases between the germline ends. The CDR3 contains 19 residues. The CDR3 region is CAISGALGGLRSSYNEQFF. The CDR3 nucleotides read TGTGCCATCAGCGGTGCCCTTGGTGGGTTGCGGAGCTCCTACAATGAGCAGTTCTTC.

This chain connects TRBV5-1 to TRBJ2-5; TRBD1 matches at 9 bases. Per germline, CDR1 SGHRS and CDR2 YFSETQ. The CDR3 has 15 amino acids. Trimming at V came to 3 bases and at J to 5 bases, leaving 8 bases not matched to a gene. CDR3 sequence reads: CASSWGTGNSETQYF. Written as DNA, the CDR3 is TGCGCCAGCAGCTGGGGGACAGGGAATTCGGAGACCCAGTACTTC. The full variable domain, rest sourced from reference TRBV5-1 and TRBJ2-5, is KAGVTQTPRYLIKTRGQQVTLSCSPISGHRSVSWYQQTPGQGLQFLFEYFSETQRNKGNFPGRFSGRQFSNSRSEMNVSTLELGDSALYLCASSWGTGNSETQYFGPGTRLLVL.